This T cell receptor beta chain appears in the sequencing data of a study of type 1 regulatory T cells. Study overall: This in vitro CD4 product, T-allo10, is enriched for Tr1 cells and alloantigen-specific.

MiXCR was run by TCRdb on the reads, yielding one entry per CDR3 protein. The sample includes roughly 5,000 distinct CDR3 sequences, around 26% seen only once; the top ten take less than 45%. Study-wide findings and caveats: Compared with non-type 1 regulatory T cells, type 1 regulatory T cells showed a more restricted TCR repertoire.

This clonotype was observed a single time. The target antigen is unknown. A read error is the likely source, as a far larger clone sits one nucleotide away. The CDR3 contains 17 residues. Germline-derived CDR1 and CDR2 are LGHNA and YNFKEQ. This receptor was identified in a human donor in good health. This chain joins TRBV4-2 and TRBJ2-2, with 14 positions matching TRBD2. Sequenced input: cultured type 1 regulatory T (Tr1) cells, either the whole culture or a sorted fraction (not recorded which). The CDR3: CASSLAGTSGGIGGLFF. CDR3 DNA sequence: TGTGCCAGCAGCTTAGCCGGGACTAGCGGGGGTATCGGGGGGCTGTTTTTT.